Listed below are T cell receptor beta chains from one sample, sequenced in a study of immune evolution from preneoplasia to lung adenocarcinoma. Sequenced by immunoSEQ multiplex PCR; TCRdb stores in-frame clones only, minus some. The sample contains around 40,000 clones, roughly 80% of which appear only once. Sequencing was done on a sample of FFPE invasive lung adenocarcinoma tissue. The receptors were sampled from a person aged 60 to 70 with lung adenocarcinoma. CDR3s include the opening cysteine and the closing phenylalanine or tryptophan. D genes are given only for firm matches. Expanded clones get a size class; other rows say once, few or many, or leave the size out.

j_call	clone_size	d_call	v_call	cdr3_nt	cdr3_aa
TRBJ2-7	.	TRBD2	TRBV5-8	TGTGCCAGCAGCCCGATACCAGGAACCGGGACTAGCGAGAAGCAGTACTTC	CASSPIPGTGTSEKQYF
TRBJ2-5	.	.	TRBV20-1	TGCAGTGCTAGAGAAGAGACCCAGTACTTC	CSAREETQYF
TRBJ1-4	.	.	TRBV21-1	TGTGCCAGCAGCAAAGAGTTTTTCTGCCTAGCTAATGAAAAACTGTTTTTT	CASSKEFFCLANEKLFF
TRBJ2-7	.	TRBD2	TRBV11-2	TGTGCCAGCAGCTCGGGACTAGCCCTCGGTTCTGATTACGAGCAGTACTTC	CASSSGLALGSDYEQYF
TRBJ2-3	.	TRBD2	TRBV7-2	TGTGCCAGCAGCTTTGGGAGGGCCGGGACAGATACGCAGTATTTT	CASSFGRAGTDTQYF
TRBJ1-4	few	.	TRBV4-1	TGCGCCAGCAGCCAAGTTCAGGGGAGTAATGAAAAACTGTTTTTT	CASSQVQGSNEKLFF
TRBJ2-2	.	.	TRBV18	TGTGCCAGCTCACCCAAACAACTGAACACCGGGGAGCTGTTTTTT	CASSPKQLNTGELFF
TRBJ2-7	.	TRBD2	TRBV6-5	TGTGCCAGCAGTTACTCTTGGGGGGGGTCCTACGAGCAGTACTTC	CASSYSWGGSYEQYF
TRBJ1-5	.	.	TRBV28	TGTGCCAGCAGTGCCGACAGGAACAATCAGCCCCAGCATTTT	CASSADRNNQPQHF
TRBJ2-7	.	TRBD1	TRBV4-2	TGTGCCAGCAGCCAAGAGGTGACAGGGACCTACGAGCAGTACTTC	CASSQEVTGTYEQYF
TRBJ2-1	.	.	TRBV9	TGTGCCAGCAGCGCCAAACTCGGGACTTACAACTCCTACAATGAGCAGTTCTTC	CASSAKLGTYNSYNEQFF
TRBJ2-2	.	.	TRBV6-6	TGTGCCAGCAACCCCGGGTCCGGGGAGCTGTTTTTT	CASNPGSGELFF
TRBJ1-1	.	.	TRBV28	TGTGCCAGCAGTTTTTTCACTGAAGCTTTCTTT	CASSFFTEAFF
TRBJ2-3	.	.	TRBV12-5	TGTGCTAGTGCCCTCTCCACAGGGCGGGATACGCAGTATTTT	CASALSTGRDTQYF
TRBJ2-3	once	.	TRBV27	TGTGCCAGCAGTTTATCGGGCAGATCTAGCACAGATACGCAGTATTTT	CASSLSGRSSTDTQYF
TRBJ2-7	once	.	TRBV7-9	TGTGCCAGCAGCTTAGGTGGCAGGAGCTCCTACGAGCAGTACTTC	CASSLGGRSSYEQYF
TRBJ2-1	.	TRBD2	TRBV30	TGTGCCTGGAGTGTACTAGCGGGAGCGAGTGAGCAGTTCTTC	CAWSVLAGASEQFF
TRBJ2-1	once	TRBD2	TRBV28	TGTGCCAGCACCCCGGGGGGACTAGCGGGAGAGGGTGAGCAGTTCTTC	CASTPGGLAGEGEQFF
TRBJ2-3	.	.	TRBV7-2	TGTGCCAGCAGCTTACGCAGGGGAGATACGCAGTATTTT	CASSLRRGDTQYF
TRBJ1-3	.	.	TRBV5-1	TGCGCCAGCAGCCCGGGACCAGGGAGTAACTTTGGAAACACCATATATTTT	CASSPGPGSNFGNTIYF
TRBJ1-4	.	.	TRBV9	TGTGCCAGCAGCGTAGCTGGAGGGGACGGTGAAAAACTGTTTTTT	CASSVAGGDGEKLFF
TRBJ2-7	.	.	TRBV6-4	TGTGCCAGCAGTCGCCGGGCCCTAGACAACGAGCAGTACTTC	CASSRRALDNEQYF
TRBJ1-5	.	TRBD1	TRBV7-8	TGTGCCAGCAGCTTATCTAAATTACGGGACAGGAGGAGCAATCAGCCCCAGCATTTT	CASSLSKLRDRRSNQPQHF
TRBJ2-7	.	TRBD2	TRBV9	TGTGCCAGCAGCCTCCTAGCGGTGGGGGACGAGCAGTACTTC	CASSLLAVGDEQYF
TRBJ2-1	.	TRBD2	TRBV18	TGTGCCAGCTCACCACCAAGCGGGATTAAGGGATATGAGCAGTTCTTC	CASSPPSGIKGYEQFF
TRBJ2-7	.	.	TRBV5-5	TGTGCCAGCATGGGGGACGCCTACGAGCAGTACTTC	CASMGDAYEQYF
TRBJ2-7	.	.	TRBV5-5	TGTGCCAGCAGCTTAAGTGTGGGGACGGCCTCCTACGAGCAGTACTTC	CASSLSVGTASYEQYF
TRBJ2-5	once	.	TRBV21-1	TGTGCCAGCAGCAAAGGGGAGGGGCACCAGTTCGGGGAGACCCAGTACTTC	CASSKGEGHQFGETQYF
TRBJ1-4	few	.	TRBV10-3	TGTGCCATCAGTAGCACAGGTGGTGAAAAACTGTTTTTT	CAISSTGGEKLFF
TRBJ2-7	.	TRBD1	TRBV4-3	TGCGCCAGCAGCCTAGTCGATTGGGACAGCTCCTACGAGCAGTACTTC	CASSLVDWDSSYEQYF
TRBJ1-1	once	.	TRBV7-2	TGTGCCAGCACCCCGGGGGGCTACACTGAAGCTTTCTTT	CASTPGGYTEAFF
TRBJ2-5	medium-sized	.	TRBV2	TGTGCCAGCAGTGAAGAGACCCAGTACTTC	CASSEETQYF
TRBJ2-3	.	TRBD1	TRBV5-1	TGCGCCAGCAGCGGAGGACAGGGAACAGATACGCAGTATTTT	CASSGGQGTDTQYF
TRBJ2-2	.	.	TRBV18	TGTGCCAGCTCCGGGCCGAACACCGGGGAGCTGTTTTTT	CASSGPNTGELFF
TRBJ1-5	.	TRBD1	TRBV7-9	TGTGCCAGCAGTCAAGGGACAGGTCGCAATCAGCCCCAGCATTTT	CASSQGTGRNQPQHF
TRBJ2-7	few	.	TRBV4-1	TGCGCCAGCAGCCAAGATCGGGGGACGCTGCTCAAGCAGTACTTC	CASSQDRGTLLKQYF
TRBJ1-1	few	.	TRBV5-1	TGCGCCAGCAGCTTGGAGGTCGGGGGGGCCGTCCCTGAAGCTTTCTTT	CASSLEVGGAVPEAFF
TRBJ1-2	.	.	TRBV27	TGTGCCAGCAGTCCCTCGGCCCTTTCTAACTATGGCTACACCTTC	CASSPSALSNYGYTF
TRBJ2-1	.	.	TRBV9	TGTGCCAGCAGCGTATCCGGACCTGGAAATGAGCAGTTCTTC	CASSVSGPGNEQFF
TRBJ2-5	.	.	TRBV6-5	TGTGCCAGCAGACCGGGATCCCCAGAGACCCAGTACTTC	CASRPGSPETQYF
TRBJ2-2	.	.	TRBV6-5	TGTGCCAGCAGTTACCGGGTGGGGGGGGAGCTGTTTTTT	CASSYRVGGELFF
TRBJ2-7	.	.	TRBV7-2	TGTGCCAGCAGGTTGACCTACGAGCAGTACTTC	CASRLTYEQYF
TRBJ1-2	.	.	TRBV29-1	TGCAGCGCTGGGCGCGGGTTGAAGAATTCAATTTATGGCTACACCTTC	CSAGRGLKNSIYGYTF
TRBJ1-5	.	.	TRBV15	TGTGCCACCAGCAGAGATAGTCAGCCCCAGCATTTT	CATSRDSQPQHF
TRBJ1-5	few	.	TRBV28	TGTGCCAGCAGTTTTTTGGGGGGAGGTCAGCCCCAGCATTTT	CASSFLGGGQPQHF
TRBJ1-1	.	.	TRBV4-1	TGCGCCAGCAGCCAAGATAGTGGGACGCAAAATGAAGCTTTCTTT	CASSQDSGTQNEAFF
TRBJ1-2	.	TRBD1	TRBV5-1	TGCGCCAGCAGCCTAGGGACAGGGGGCAACGGCTACACCTTC	CASSLGTGGNGYTF
TRBJ2-4	.	.	TRBV7-2	TGTGCCAGCAGCTTAGGTGGAGGCCAAAACATTCAGTACTTC	CASSLGGGQNIQYF
TRBJ2-2	medium-sized	TRBD1	TRBV6-4	TGTGCCAGCAGTCCCGGGACAGGGAACACCGGGGAGCTGTTTTTT	CASSPGTGNTGELFF
TRBJ2-1	once	TRBD1	TRBV9	TGTGCCAACAGCGTTGGGACAGGGTGGGCGGCGGAGCAGTTCTTC	CANSVGTGWAAEQFF
TRBJ1-5	few	.	TRBV10-2	TGCGCCAGCAGTGAAACTGGGCAGGGCAATCAGCCCCAGCATTTT	CASSETGQGNQPQHF
TRBJ1-3	.	.	TRBV6-6	TGTGCCAGCAGTTACACCGAGGGGGGCTCTGGAAACACCATATATTTT	CASSYTEGGSGNTIYF
TRBJ2-3	.	.	TRBV28	TGTGCCAGCAGTTTAATAGAGATTGCGCAGTATTTT	CASSLIEIAQYF
TRBJ1-1	.	TRBD1	TRBV19	TGTGCCAGTAGTGCCATGAGCGGCGGACAGGATGAAGCTTTCTTT	CASSAMSGGQDEAFF
TRBJ2-1	.	TRBD2	TRBV29-1	TGCAGCGCCGACGGGGTAGCGGGAACCAATGAGCAGTTCTTC	CSADGVAGTNEQFF
TRBJ2-1	.	TRBD1	TRBV6-1	TGTGCCAGCAAAGGACAGGGTGAGCAGTTCTTC	CASKGQGEQFF
TRBJ1-1	.	.	TRBV7-9	TGTGCCAGCAGCTTAGCCGACAGTTCTACTGAAGCTTTCTTT	CASSLADSSTEAFF
TRBJ2-7	.	.	TRBV18	TGTGCCAGCTCCCAAGTAGGGACCCTCTCCTACGAGCAGTACTTC	CASSQVGTLSYEQYF
TRBJ1-4	once	TRBD1	TRBV5-1	TGCGCCAGCAGGTTAGGGGGCTCCAATGAAAAACTGTTTTTT	CASRLGGSNEKLFF